The rows below give T cell receptor beta chains drawn from one sample of a study of T-cell reconstitution after alpha-beta-depleted transplantation in children. TCRdb reanalysed the PCR reads using MiXCR and keeps one entry per CDR3 protein. The table lists about 300,000 distinct CDR3 sequences, almost 8% of them singletons. This specimen was peripheral blood, taken 360 days after TCRalphabeta/CD19-depleted stem cell transplant. The receptors originated from a female patient aged 2 to 10 who had a stem cell transplant for Fanconi anemia, so the T cells may come from the graft donor. The CDR3 runs from the conserved cysteine through the conserved F or W. The D gene is left open where the match is weak. Expanded clones get a size class; other rows say once, few or many, or leave the size out.

v_call: TRBV7-2; j_call: TRBJ2-2; clone_size: -; d_call: -; cdr3_aa: CASRPQGKSTGELFF; cdr3_nt: TGTGCCAGCAGACCACAGGGTAAATCCACCGGGGAGCTGTTTTTT
v_call: TRBV20-1; j_call: TRBJ2-5; clone_size: few; d_call: -; cdr3_aa: CSATHKTQYF; cdr3_nt: TGCAGTGCTACCCATAAGACCCAGTACTTC
v_call: TRBV30; j_call: TRBJ2-5; clone_size: many; d_call: -; cdr3_aa: CAWSLSGQTQYF; cdr3_nt: TGTGCCTGGAGTCTGTCAGGACAGACCCAGTACTTC
v_call: TRBV20-1; j_call: TRBJ2-7; clone_size: many; d_call: -; cdr3_aa: CSASAGQLPYEQYF; cdr3_nt: TGCAGTGCTAGTGCGGGACAATTACCATACGAGCAGTACTTC
v_call: TRBV28; j_call: TRBJ1-2; clone_size: -; d_call: -; cdr3_aa: CASSLQGRIYGYTF; cdr3_nt: TGTGCCAGCAGTTTACAGGGAAGAATCTATGGCTACACCTTC
v_call: TRBV4-3; j_call: TRBJ2-5; clone_size: many; d_call: -; cdr3_aa: CASSQDTDSHAEETQYF; cdr3_nt: TGCGCCAGCAGCCAAGATACGGACTCCCACGCCGAAGAGACCCAGTACTTC
v_call: TRBV12-3/TRBV12-4; j_call: TRBJ2-5; clone_size: -; d_call: TRBD1; cdr3_aa: CAISPPMGQGAPGKETQYF; cdr3_nt: TGTGCCATCAGTCCCCCCATGGGACAGGGGGCACCAGGCAAGGAGACCCAGTACTTC
v_call: TRBV12-3/TRBV12-4; j_call: TRBJ2-2; clone_size: many; d_call: -; cdr3_aa: CASSFGSGELFF; cdr3_nt: TGTGCCAGCAGTTTTGGGTCCGGGGAGCTGTTTTTT
v_call: TRBV29-1; j_call: TRBJ1-1; clone_size: many; d_call: TRBD1; cdr3_aa: CSVERGGEDSAFF; cdr3_nt: TGCAGCGTTGAAAGAGGGGGCGAGGACTCAGCTTTCTTT
v_call: TRBV12-3/TRBV12-4; j_call: TRBJ1-2; clone_size: many; d_call: -; cdr3_aa: CASSLRQGFAGYTF; cdr3_nt: TGTGCCAGCAGTTTGCGGCAGGGGTTTGCGGGCTACACCTTC
v_call: TRBV7-2; j_call: TRBJ2-5; clone_size: many; d_call: TRBD2; cdr3_aa: CASSLWLAEETQYF; cdr3_nt: TGTGCCAGCAGCTTATGGCTAGCGGAAGAGACCCAGTACTTC
v_call: TRBV20-1; j_call: TRBJ2-1; clone_size: many; d_call: -; cdr3_aa: CSARGHPEDEQFF; cdr3_nt: TGCAGTGCTAGGGGACACCCTGAGGATGAGCAGTTCTTC
v_call: TRBV29-1; j_call: TRBJ2-5; clone_size: medium-sized; d_call: TRBD1; cdr3_aa: CSVDQGGWETQYF; cdr3_nt: TGCAGCGTTGATCAAGGGGGCTGGGAGACCCAGTACTTC
v_call: TRBV11-1; j_call: TRBJ1-1; clone_size: few; d_call: TRBD1; cdr3_aa: CASSPRQGGTEAFF; cdr3_nt: TGTGCCAGCAGCCCCCGACAGGGAGGGACTGAAGCTTTCTTT
v_call: TRBV11-2; j_call: TRBJ2-1; clone_size: few; d_call: TRBD2; cdr3_aa: CASSLEASGRAGGGEQFF; cdr3_nt: TGTGCCAGCAGCTTAGAAGCCAGCGGGAGGGCCGGAGGGGGTGAGCAGTTCTTC
v_call: TRBV5-6; j_call: TRBJ1-1; clone_size: -; d_call: -; cdr3_aa: CASSEGGLDTEAFF; cdr3_nt: TGTGCCAGCAGTGAGGGGGGTTTGGACACTGAAGCTTTCTTT
v_call: TRBV6-6; j_call: TRBJ2-5; clone_size: many; d_call: -; cdr3_aa: CASSYREEAQYF; cdr3_nt: TGTGCCAGCAGTTATAGGGAGGAGGCCCAGTACTTC
v_call: TRBV12-3/TRBV12-4; j_call: TRBJ1-3; clone_size: many; d_call: TRBD1; cdr3_aa: CASSAGGWYGNTIYF; cdr3_nt: TGTGCCAGCAGTGCAGGGGGCTGGTATGGAAACACCATATATTTT
v_call: TRBV6-5; j_call: TRBJ1-3; clone_size: few; d_call: TRBD1; cdr3_aa: CASSYSGGGISGNTIYF; cdr3_nt: TGTGCCAGCAGTTACTCGGGAGGGGGCATCTCTGGAAACACCATATATTTT
v_call: TRBV29-1; j_call: TRBJ1-1; clone_size: many; d_call: -; cdr3_aa: CSVVEGGGITEAFF; cdr3_nt: TGCAGCGTCGTAGAGGGTGGAGGGATTACTGAAGCTTTCTTT
v_call: TRBV7-7; j_call: TRBJ2-5; clone_size: few; d_call: -; cdr3_aa: CASSIDEGRQYF; cdr3_nt: TGTGCCAGCAGCATAGACGAGGGCCGCCAGTACTTC
v_call: TRBV12-3/TRBV12-4; j_call: TRBJ1-5; clone_size: many; d_call: -; cdr3_aa: CASSSGTNNQPQHF; cdr3_nt: TGTGCCAGCAGTTCCGGGACAAACAATCAGCCCCAGCATTTT